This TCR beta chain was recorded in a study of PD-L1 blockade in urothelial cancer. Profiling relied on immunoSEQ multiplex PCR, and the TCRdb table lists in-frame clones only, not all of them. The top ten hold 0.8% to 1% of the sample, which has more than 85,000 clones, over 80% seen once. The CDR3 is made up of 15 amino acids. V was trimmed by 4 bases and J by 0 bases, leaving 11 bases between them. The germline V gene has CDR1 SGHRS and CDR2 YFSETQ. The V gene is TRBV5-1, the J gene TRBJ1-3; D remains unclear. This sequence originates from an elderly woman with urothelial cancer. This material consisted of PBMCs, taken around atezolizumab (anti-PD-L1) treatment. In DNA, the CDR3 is TGCGCCAGCAGCGCCAGTGCCCTCTCTGGAAACACCATATATTTT. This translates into CASSASALSGNTIYF. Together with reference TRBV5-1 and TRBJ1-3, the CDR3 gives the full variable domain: KAGVTQTPRYLIKTRGQQVTLSCSPISGHRSVSWYQQTPGQGLQFLFEYFSETQRNKGNFPGRFSGRQFSNSRSEMNVSTLELGDSALYLCASSASALSGNTIYFGEGSWLTVV.